This passage covers 17 T cell receptor beta chains from one sample sequenced in a study of OX40 agonist ivuxolimab in advanced cancers. Assay: immunoSEQ multiplex PCR; the TCRdb copy retains only in-frame clones and omits some. The sample lists 80,000 or so clones; around 90% were seen once. The material sequenced was CD4+ or CD8+ T cells sorted from blood, taken in a trial of the OX40 agonist ivuxolimab. These receptors were taken from an adult with an advanced solid tumor such as melanoma, head and neck, liver or kidney cancer.

The CDR3 DNA reads TGTGCCAGCAGTTTATCGCCCAGCCCCAATCAGCCCCAGCATTTT. The encoded protein is CASSLSPSPNQPQHF. The rearrangement joins TRBV27 to TRBJ1-5; D gene unclear. Germline V gives CDR1 MNHEY, CDR2 SMNVEV (reference sequence). The CDR3 totals 15 residues. V was shortened by 0 bases and J by 3 bases, with 9 bases between the two germline ends.

The chain has TRBV18 and TRBJ1-1, with 7 bases identical to TRBD1. This CDR3 has 14 amino acids. The V gene end was trimmed by 1 base and the J gene end by 4 bases; junction bases not matched to a gene: 3. Germline CDR1 is KGHSH and CDR2 is LQKENI. This CDR3 is CASSPQGASTEAFF. The CDR3 DNA reads as TGTGCCAGCTCACCACAGGGGGCGAGCACTGAAGCTTTCTTT.

The genes are TRBV7-9 and TRBJ2-5, with D possibly being TRBD1 (6 bases). The CDR3 sequence is 16 residues long. The germline gives CDR1 SEHNR, CDR2 FQNEAQ (reference sequence). Deletions cut 5 bases from V and 4 bases from J, with 20 bases between. CDR3 DNA sequence: TGTGCCAGCAGCCCCGCCCCACAGGGTGCCGGAGAGACCCAGTACTTC. As protein: CASSPAPQGAGETQYF.

The chain combines TRBV11-1 with TRBJ1-1; D might be TRBD1 (5 bases). Germline lookup yields CDR1 SGHAT and CDR2 FQDESV (reference sequence). V lost 6 bases and J 7 bases, leaving 12 bases between the germline ends. This CDR3 comprises 12 residues. This chain's CDR3 is CASSAGRLEAFF. Here the CDR3 DNA reads TGTGCCAGCAGTGCGGGACGGCTTGAAGCTTTCTTT.

The genes are TRBV7-6 and TRBJ2-2; 7 positions agree with TRBD1. The germline V gene encodes CDR1 SGHVS and CDR2 FNYEAQ. There are 19 residues in the CDR3. V shed 6 bases and J 5 bases; nucleotides not matched to a gene: 21. CDR3 in amino acids: CASSPRDRTHHLSTGELFF. In nucleotides, the CDR3 is TGTGCCAGCAGTCCCCGGGACAGAACCCACCATTTGAGTACCGGGGAGCTGTTTTTT.

The chain couples TRBV11-2 to TRBJ1-3, with D hard to call. Germline V CDR1 and CDR2: SGHAT, FQNNGV. The CDR3 has 15 amino acids. V gave up 5 bases and J gave up 2 bases, with 13 bases separating them. The CDR3 reads CASSPIISTGNTIYF. The CDR3 region has the DNA TGTGCCAGCAGCCCCATCATCTCGACTGGAAACACCATATATTTT.

The chain recombines TRBV6-5 with TRBJ1-4, with unresolved D. V was shortened by 6 bases and J by 4 bases, with 15 bases between the two germline ends. The CDR3 consists of 15 residues. Looked up from germline, CDR1 is MNHEY and CDR2 is SVGAGI. CDR3 amino acids: CASRLFGDLNEKLFF. As DNA, the CDR3 is TGTGCCAGCAGGCTATTTGGGGATCTTAATGAAAAACTGTTTTTT.

This clone was observed once. V gene TRBV25-1 combines with J gene TRBJ1-1; tentatively, D is TRBD1 (6 bases). V was trimmed by 2 bases and J by 5 bases, leaving 15 bases between them. The germline CDR1 and CDR2 sequences are MGHDK and SYGVNS. The CDR3 spans 15 residues. The CDR3 region has the DNA TGTGCCAGCAGTGAAAGCGGTGCAGGGGTGACTGAAGCTTTCTTT. Translated: CASSESGAGVTEAFF.

The chain combines TRBV5-4 with TRBJ2-3; 10 nucleotides line up with TRBD2. The CDR3 contains 16 residues. J gave up 2 bases and V 4 bases, and 7 bases lay outside the gene matches. Looked up from germline, CDR1 is SGHNT and CDR2 is YYREEE (reference sequence). CDR3 coding DNA: TGTGCCAGCAGCACCTCTAGCGGGGGATCCACAGATACGCAGTATTTT. As protein: CASSTSSGGSTDTQYF.

This clone was seen just once. The V call is TRBV5-1, the J call TRBJ2-2, with 9 bases that match TRBD1. Germline-derived CDR1 and CDR2 are SGHRS and YFSETQ. With 4 bases clipped from V and 1 base from J, the junction kept 5 bases outside the gene matches. CDR3 length: 16 residues. The CDR3 region has the DNA TGCGCCAGCAGCAAGGGACAGGGTTGGAACACCGGGGAGCTGTTTTTT. Encoded protein: CASSKGQGWNTGELFF.

The genes are TRBV4-1 and TRBJ2-5, with D uncertain. Germline V gene data show CDR1 as MGHRA and CDR2 as YSYEKL. This CDR3 comprises 15 residues. Trimming left V 0 bases short and J 5 bases short, with 13 bases between. The CDR3, as DNA: TGCGCCAGCAGCCAAGATCTGGTAGCCCGGGAGACCCAGTACTTC. Amino acid sequence: CASSQDLVARETQYF.

The V call is TRBV2, the J call TRBJ2-7, with a weak D call TRBD1 (6 bases). Germline V CDR1 and CDR2: SNHLY, FYNNEI. The CDR3 runs 14 residues. The V and J ends lost 6 bases and 1 base respectively, with 13 bases between them. Here the CDR3 reads CASRTGHSSYEQYF. The CDR3 region has the DNA TGTGCCAGCAGGACGGGACATTCGTCCTACGAGCAGTACTTC. Using reference TRBV2 and TRBJ2-7 for the parts outside the CDR3, the full variable domain is EPEVTQTPSHQVTQMGQEVILRCVPISNHLYFYWYRQILGQKVEFLVSFYNNEISEKSEIFDDQFSVERPDGSNFTLKIRSTKLEDSAMYFCASRTGHSSYEQYFGPGTRLTVT.

This clone was observed once. The V call is TRBV19, the J call TRBJ1-5; 7 bases map to TRBD1. The CDR3 is made up of 15 amino acids. Germline loops: CDR1 LNHDA, CDR2 SQIVND (reference sequence). J was trimmed by 3 bases and V by 5 bases; bases with no gene match: 7. CDR3 nucleotide sequence: TGTGCCAGTAGTTTGGACGGGACAGACAATCAGCCCCAGCATTTT. Its protein product is CASSLDGTDNQPQHF.

Of note for this clone: At the DNA level, this CDR3 is encoded by other sequences in the same sample as well. V is TRBV5-1 and J is TRBJ2-5, with no clear D. The CDR3 loop spans 11 amino acids. CDR1 is SGHRS and CDR2 is YFSETQ in the germline V gene. V was pared by 1 base and J by 2 bases, with 0 bases between. DNA for the CDR3: TGCGCCAGCAGCTTGCAAGAGACCCAGTACTTC. Its translation is CASSLQETQYF.

The rearrangement joins TRBV5-8 to TRBJ1-1; weak D call: TRBD1 (6 bases). This CDR3 comprises 14 residues. Per germline, CDR1 SGHTS and CDR2 YDEGEE. V was clipped by 4 bases and J by 0 bases, with 10 bases between them. The DNA of the CDR3 is TGTGCCAGCAGCCGTACAGGGCTGAACACTGAAGCTTTCTTT. Amino acids: CASSRTGLNTEAFF.

This chain joins TRBV28 and TRBJ2-5, with TRBD1 matching over 7 bases. V lost 6 bases to trimming and J lost 4 bases; unmatched junction nucleotides: 2. The CDR3 extends over 12 amino acids. CDR1 is MDHEN and CDR2 is SYDVKM in the germline V gene. The CDR3 DNA follows: TGTGCCAGCAGCAACAGGGGAGAGACCCAGTACTTC. This translates into CASSNRGETQYF. The full variable domain, with the rest looked up from reference TRBV28 and TRBJ2-5, is DVKVTQSSRYLVKRTGEKVFLECVQDMDHENMFWYRQDPGLGLRLIYFSYDVKMKEKGDIPEGYSVSREKKERFSLILESASTNQTSMYLCASSNRGETQYFGPGTRLLVL.

This rearrangement joins TRBV27 to TRBJ1-2; possibly TRBD1 for D (6 bases). V dropped 6 bases and J dropped 6 bases, with 11 bases sitting between them. This CDR3 comprises 12 residues. Looked up from germline, CDR1 is MNHEY and CDR2 is SMNVEV (reference sequence). The CDR3 DNA is TGTGCCAGCAGACAGGGTTTGAATGGCTACACCTTC. It specifies CASRQGLNGYTF.